This T cell receptor (beta chain) is drawn from a study of cytomegalovirus exposure and HLA in healthy donors. Overall study findings and caveats: Researchers reported in a later analysis that a missense DCLRE1C variant was tied to TCR beta V- and J-gene trimming.

60 Vbeta and 13 Jbeta primers were used in PCR. Clones were read by immunoSEQ multiplex PCR, and TCRdb kept only the in-frame ones, dropping some. In the table there are a few hundred thousand clones, 80% of which are singletons. This CDR3 comprises 14 residues. Trimming cost V 3 bases and J 4 bases; bases outside gene matches: 2. The germline V gene has CDR1 MGHDK and CDR2 SYGVNS. A remark on this clone: Its target is unknown.

This clonotype was obtained from a girl aged 2-10 years in good health and CMV-seronegative. The sequenced sample consisted of PBMCs. The genes are TRBV25-1 and TRBJ1-1; TRBD1 aligns across 10 bases. The CDR3: CASSEGQGSTEAFF. The CDR3 DNA reads TGTGCCAGCAGTGAGGGACAGGGGAGCACTGAAGCTTTCTTT.